This section outlines one T cell receptor beta chain sequence together with its context. Its target is not known. Compared with germline, one end of the junction differs, possibly owing to a read error. Incorporated into the TCR beta cDNA libraries were unique molecular identifiers, which served to reduce PCR and sequencing biases. TCRdb redid the calling of the PCR reads with MiXCR, one entry per CDR3 protein. The sample comprises 350,000 to 500,000 distinct CDR3 sequences, 35% to 45% of which are singletons, and approximately 7.6% rests with the top ten. The sample originates from a study of post-analysis software for immune sequencing data. The study, taken as a whole, reports: In patients, about 5 TRBV segments were more frequent than in controls, with TRBV5-6, TRBV5-1 and TRBV20-1 among them.

The CDR3 length is 14 residues. Germline V CDR1 and CDR2: SGHRS, YFSETQ. The TCR comes from a girl aged 2 to 9 with multiple sclerosis. The specimen was blood. J is TRBJ1-1 and V is TRBV5-1; 9 bases line up with TRBD1. In DNA form, the CDR3 reads TGCGCCAGCAGCTGGACAGGGGAGAACACTGAAGCTTCCTTT. Protein sequence: CASSWTGENTEASF.